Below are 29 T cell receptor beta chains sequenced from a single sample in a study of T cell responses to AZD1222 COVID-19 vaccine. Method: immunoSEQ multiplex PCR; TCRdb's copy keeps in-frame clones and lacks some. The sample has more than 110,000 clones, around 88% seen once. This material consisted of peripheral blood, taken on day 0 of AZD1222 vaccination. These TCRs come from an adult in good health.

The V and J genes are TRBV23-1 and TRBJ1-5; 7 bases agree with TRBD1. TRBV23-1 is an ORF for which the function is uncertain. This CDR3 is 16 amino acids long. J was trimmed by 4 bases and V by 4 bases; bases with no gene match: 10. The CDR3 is CASSPPAGTDNQPQHF. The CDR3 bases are TGCGCCAGCAGTCCACCAGCGGGGACAGATAATCAGCCCCAGCATTTT.

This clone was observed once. The CDR3 here is CATPSREYSGANVLTF. CDR3 nucleotide sequence: TGTGCCACCCCTAGCCGGGAATACTCTGGGGCCAACGTCCTGACTTTC. V is TRBV27 and J is TRBJ2-6, with D perhaps TRBD2 (5 bases). The CDR3 sequence is 16 residues long. Deletions cut 10 bases from V and 0 bases from J, with 16 bases between. The germline gives CDR1 MNHEY, CDR2 SMNVEV (reference sequence).

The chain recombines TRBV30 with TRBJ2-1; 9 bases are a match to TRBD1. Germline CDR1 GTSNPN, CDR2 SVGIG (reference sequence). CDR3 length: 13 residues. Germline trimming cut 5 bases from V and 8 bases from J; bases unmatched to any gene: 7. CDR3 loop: CAWCRDREDEQFF. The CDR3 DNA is TGTGCCTGGTGCCGGGACAGGGAAGATGAGCAGTTCTTC.

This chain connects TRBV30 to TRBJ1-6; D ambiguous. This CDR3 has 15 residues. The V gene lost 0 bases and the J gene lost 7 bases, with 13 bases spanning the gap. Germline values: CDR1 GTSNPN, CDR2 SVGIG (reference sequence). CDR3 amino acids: CAWSVRVKRNSPLHF. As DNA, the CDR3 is TGTGCCTGGAGTGTCCGGGTTAAGAGGAATTCACCCCTCCACTTT.

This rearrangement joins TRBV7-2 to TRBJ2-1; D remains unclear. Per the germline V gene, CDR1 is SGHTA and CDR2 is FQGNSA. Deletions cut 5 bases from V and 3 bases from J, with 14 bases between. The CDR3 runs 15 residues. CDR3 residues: CASSQRRLIYNEQFF. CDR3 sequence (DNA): TGTGCCAGCAGCCAGAGACGCCTTATCTACAATGAGCAGTTCTTC.

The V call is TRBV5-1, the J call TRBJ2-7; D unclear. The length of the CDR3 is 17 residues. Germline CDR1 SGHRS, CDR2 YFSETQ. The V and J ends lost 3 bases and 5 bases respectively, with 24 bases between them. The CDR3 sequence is CASSSLSRLAERHEQYF. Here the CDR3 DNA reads TGCGCCAGCAGCTCCCTTTCCCGATTGGCGGAGCGTCACGAGCAGTACTTC.

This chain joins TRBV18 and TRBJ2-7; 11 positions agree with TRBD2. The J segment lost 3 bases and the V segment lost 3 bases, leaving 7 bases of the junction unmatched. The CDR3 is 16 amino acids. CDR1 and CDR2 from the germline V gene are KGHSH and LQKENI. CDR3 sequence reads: CASSPQITSGSYEQYF. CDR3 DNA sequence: TGTGCCAGCTCACCGCAAATTACTAGCGGGAGCTACGAGCAGTACTTC.

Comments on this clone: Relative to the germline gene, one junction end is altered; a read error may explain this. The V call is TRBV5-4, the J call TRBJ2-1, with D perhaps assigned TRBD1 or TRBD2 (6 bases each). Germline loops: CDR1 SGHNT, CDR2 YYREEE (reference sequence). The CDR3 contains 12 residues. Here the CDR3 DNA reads TGTGCCAGCAGCTTACCGGGACATCCGGGGGTCTTC. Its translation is CASSLPGHPGVF.

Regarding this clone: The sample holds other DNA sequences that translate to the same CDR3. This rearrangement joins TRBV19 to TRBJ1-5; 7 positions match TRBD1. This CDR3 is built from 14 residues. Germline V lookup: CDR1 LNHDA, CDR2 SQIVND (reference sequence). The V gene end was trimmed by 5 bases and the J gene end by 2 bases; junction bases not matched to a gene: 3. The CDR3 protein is CASSGTGGNQPQHF. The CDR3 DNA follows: TGTGCCAGTAGTGGTACAGGGGGCAATCAGCCCCAGCATTTT.

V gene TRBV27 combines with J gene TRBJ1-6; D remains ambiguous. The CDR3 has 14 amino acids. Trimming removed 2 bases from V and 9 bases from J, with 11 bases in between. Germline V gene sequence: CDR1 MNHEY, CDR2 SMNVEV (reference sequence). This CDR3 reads CASSLVQLPSPLHF. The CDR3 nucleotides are TGTGCCAGCAGTTTAGTACAGCTTCCTTCACCCCTCCACTTT.

This CDR3 is CACRDRGFTGELFF. The CDR3 DNA is TGTGCCTGCCGGGACAGGGGTTTCACCGGGGAGCTGTTTTTT. The rearrangement joins TRBV3-1 (or the pseudogene TRBV3-2) to TRBJ2-2; TRBD1 agrees at 10 bases. Trimming at V came to 11 bases and at J to 4 bases, leaving 7 bases not matched to a gene. This CDR3 spans 14 amino acids. Germline loops: CDR1 LGHDT, CDR2 YNNKEL (reference sequence).

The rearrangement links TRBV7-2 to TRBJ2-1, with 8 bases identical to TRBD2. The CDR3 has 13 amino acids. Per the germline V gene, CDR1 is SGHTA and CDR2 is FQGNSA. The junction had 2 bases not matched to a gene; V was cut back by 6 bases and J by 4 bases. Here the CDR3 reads CASRRLAYNEQFF. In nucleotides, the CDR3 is TGTGCCAGCAGAAGACTAGCGTACAATGAGCAGTTCTTC.

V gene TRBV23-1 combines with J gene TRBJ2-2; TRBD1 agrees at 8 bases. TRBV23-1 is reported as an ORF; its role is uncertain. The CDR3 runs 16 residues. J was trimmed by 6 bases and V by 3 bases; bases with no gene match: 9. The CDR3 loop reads CASSHRRTGWPGELFF. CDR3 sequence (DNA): TGCGCCAGCAGTCATCGGAGGACAGGGTGGCCCGGGGAGCTGTTTTTT.

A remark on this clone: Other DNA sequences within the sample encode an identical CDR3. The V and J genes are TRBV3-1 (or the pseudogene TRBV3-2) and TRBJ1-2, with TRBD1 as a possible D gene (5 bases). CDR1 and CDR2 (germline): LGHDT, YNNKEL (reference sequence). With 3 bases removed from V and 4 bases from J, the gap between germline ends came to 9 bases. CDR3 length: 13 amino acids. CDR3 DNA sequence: TGTGCCAGCAGCCAGGGGCAGGGCTATGGCTACACCTTC. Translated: CASSQGQGYGYTF.

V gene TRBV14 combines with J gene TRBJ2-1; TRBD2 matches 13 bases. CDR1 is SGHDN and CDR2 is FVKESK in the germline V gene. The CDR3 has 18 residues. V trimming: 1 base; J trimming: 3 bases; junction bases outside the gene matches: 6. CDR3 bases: TGTGCCAGCAGCCAAGGGACGGGACTAGCGGGATTCTACAATGAGCAGTTCTTC. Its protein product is CASSQGTGLAGFYNEQFF.

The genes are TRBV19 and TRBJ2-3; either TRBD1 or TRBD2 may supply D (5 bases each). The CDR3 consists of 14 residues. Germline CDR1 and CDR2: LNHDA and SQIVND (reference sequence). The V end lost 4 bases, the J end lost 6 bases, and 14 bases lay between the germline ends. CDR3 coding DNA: TGTGCCAGTAGTACCGCAGGGACGCCCGATACGCAGTATTTT. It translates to CASSTAGTPDTQYF. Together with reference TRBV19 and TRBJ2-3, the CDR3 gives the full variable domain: DGGITQSPKYLFRKEGQNVTLSCEQNLNHDAMYWYRQDPGQGLRLIYYSQIVNDFQKGDIAEGYSVSREKKESFPLTVTSAQKNPTAFYLCASSTAGTPDTQYFGPGTRLTVL.

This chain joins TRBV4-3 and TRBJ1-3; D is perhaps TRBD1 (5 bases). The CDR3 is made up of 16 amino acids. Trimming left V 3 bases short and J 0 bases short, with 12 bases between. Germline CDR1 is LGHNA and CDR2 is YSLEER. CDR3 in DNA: TGCGCCAGCAGCCAGGACACAGGAGACTCTGGAAACACCATATATTTT. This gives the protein CASSQDTGDSGNTIYF.

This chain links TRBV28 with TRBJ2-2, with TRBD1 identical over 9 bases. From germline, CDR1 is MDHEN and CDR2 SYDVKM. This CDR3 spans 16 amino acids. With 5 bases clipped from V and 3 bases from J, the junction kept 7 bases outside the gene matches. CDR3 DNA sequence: TGTGCCAGCAGTCACAGGGGGCGCGGAGACACCGGGGAGCTGTTTTTT. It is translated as CASSHRGRGDTGELFF.

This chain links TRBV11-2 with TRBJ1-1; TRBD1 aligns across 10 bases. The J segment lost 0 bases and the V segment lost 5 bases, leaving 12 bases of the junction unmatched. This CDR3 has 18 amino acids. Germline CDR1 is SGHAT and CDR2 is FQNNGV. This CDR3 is CASSAGTGDFWVNTEAFF. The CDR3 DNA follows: TGTGCCAGCAGCGCCGGGACAGGGGATTTTTGGGTGAACACTGAAGCTTTCTTT.

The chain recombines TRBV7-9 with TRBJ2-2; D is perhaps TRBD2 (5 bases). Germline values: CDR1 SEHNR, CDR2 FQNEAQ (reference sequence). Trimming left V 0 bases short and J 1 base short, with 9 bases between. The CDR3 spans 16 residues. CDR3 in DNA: TGTGCCAGCAGCTTAGCTGGAGCGGAGAACACCGGGGAGCTGTTTTTT. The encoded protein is CASSLAGAENTGELFF.

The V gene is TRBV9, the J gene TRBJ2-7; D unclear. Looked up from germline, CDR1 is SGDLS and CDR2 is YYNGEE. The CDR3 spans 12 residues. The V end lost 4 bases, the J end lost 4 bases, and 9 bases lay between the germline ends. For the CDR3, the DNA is TGTGCCAGCAGCATTACAGAGTACGAGCAGTACTTC. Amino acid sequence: CASSITEYEQYF.

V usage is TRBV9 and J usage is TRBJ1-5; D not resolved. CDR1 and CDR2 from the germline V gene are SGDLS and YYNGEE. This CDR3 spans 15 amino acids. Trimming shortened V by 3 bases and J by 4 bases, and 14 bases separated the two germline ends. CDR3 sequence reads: CASSGPGESNQPQHF. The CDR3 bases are TGTGCCAGCAGCGGACCCGGGGAATCGAATCAGCCCCAGCATTTT.

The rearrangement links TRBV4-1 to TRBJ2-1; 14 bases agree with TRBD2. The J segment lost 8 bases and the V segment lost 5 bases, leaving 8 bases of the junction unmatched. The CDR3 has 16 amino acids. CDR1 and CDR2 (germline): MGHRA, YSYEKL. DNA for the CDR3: TGCGCCAGCAGCTTGCCGGGACTAGCGGGAGTTGATGAGCAGTTCTTC. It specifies CASSLPGLAGVDEQFF.

In nucleotides, the CDR3 is TGTGCCAGCAGTGAGGGATATAGCAATCAGCCCCAGCATTTT. It yields the protein CASSEGYSNQPQHF. This chain joins TRBV6-1 and TRBJ1-5; D is ambiguous. Germline V gene data show CDR1 as MNHNS and CDR2 as SASEGT. The CDR3 is 14 residues long. V lost 3 bases and J lost 0, with 6 bases in between.

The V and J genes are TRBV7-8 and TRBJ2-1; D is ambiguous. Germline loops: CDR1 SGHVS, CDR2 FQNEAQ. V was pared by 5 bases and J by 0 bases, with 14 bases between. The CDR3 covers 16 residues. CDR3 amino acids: CASSLNFKSSYNEQFF. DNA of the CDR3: TGTGCCAGCAGCCTTAACTTCAAGAGCTCCTACAATGAGCAGTTCTTC.

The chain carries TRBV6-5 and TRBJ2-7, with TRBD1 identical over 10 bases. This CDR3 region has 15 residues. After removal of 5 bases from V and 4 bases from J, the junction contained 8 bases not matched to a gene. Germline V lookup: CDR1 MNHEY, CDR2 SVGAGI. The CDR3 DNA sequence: TGTGCCAGCAGTCTGCGGACAGGGGGTTATTACGAGCAGTACTTC. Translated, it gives CASSLRTGGYYEQYF.

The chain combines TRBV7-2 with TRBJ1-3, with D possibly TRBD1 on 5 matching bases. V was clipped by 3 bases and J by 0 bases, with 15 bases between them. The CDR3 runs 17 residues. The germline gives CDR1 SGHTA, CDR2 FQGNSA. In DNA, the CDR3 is TGTGCCAGCAGCTTGGAAGCGGGACGGTACTCTGGAAACACCATATATTTT. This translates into CASSLEAGRYSGNTIYF.

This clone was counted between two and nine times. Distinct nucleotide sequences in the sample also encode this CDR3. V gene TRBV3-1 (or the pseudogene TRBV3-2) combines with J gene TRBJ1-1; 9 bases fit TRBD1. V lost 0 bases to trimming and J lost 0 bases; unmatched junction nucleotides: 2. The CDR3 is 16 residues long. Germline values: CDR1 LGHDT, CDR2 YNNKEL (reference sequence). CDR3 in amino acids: CASSQEGTGLNTEAFF. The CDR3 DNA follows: TGTGCCAGCAGCCAAGAAGGGACAGGGTTGAACACTGAAGCTTTCTTT.

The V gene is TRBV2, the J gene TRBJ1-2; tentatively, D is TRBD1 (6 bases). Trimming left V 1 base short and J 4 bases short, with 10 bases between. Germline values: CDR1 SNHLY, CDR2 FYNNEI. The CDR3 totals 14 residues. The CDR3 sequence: CASSEVGAFYGYTF. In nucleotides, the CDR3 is TGTGCCAGCAGTGAAGTGGGGGCCTTCTATGGCTACACCTTC.